The entry that follows covers one T cell receptor (beta chain) sequence. Per the authors' pipeline: ImmunoSEQ sequences covered only the junction and lacked quality scores; filtering therefore differed. Method: immunoSEQ multiplex PCR; TCRdb's copy keeps in-frame clones and lacks some. That table supplies the V and J calls and clone size; D and trimming were determined from the DNA. The table includes 700,000 to 950,000 clones, roughly 96% detected once. This entry belongs to a study of shared clonotypes between healthy human individuals. The CDR3 runs to 16 residues. Germline loops: CDR1 KGHSH, CDR2 LQKENI. V was trimmed by 5 bases and J by 2 bases, leaving 16 bases between them. CD45RO-negative, CCR7-positively selected cells formed the naive CD8 fraction, excluding terminally differentiated effector memory CD45RA+ cells.

The sequence derives from a man aged 30-40 years in good health. V gene TRBV18 combines with J gene TRBJ2-1, with a tentative D call TRBD1 (6 bases). The sequencing sample was made of naive CD8+ T cells sorted from blood. The CDR3, as DNA: TGTGCCAGCTCAACAGGGTCGGGCGAACCCTACAATGAGCAGTTCTTC. Translated, it gives CASSTGSGEPYNEQFF.